This TCR beta chain derives from a study of siplizumab effects on memory and regulatory T cells. CDR1 and CDR2 from the germline V gene are SGDLS and YYNGEE. The J segment lost 6 bases and the V segment lost 0 bases, leaving 0 bases of the junction unmatched. There are 13 residues in the CDR3. Notes on this clone: Its antigen is not known.

Points from the study as a whole: Unstimulated subsets captured only a minor fraction of alloreactive clones.

Sequencing was performed with immunoSEQ multiplex PCR; in TCRdb, only in-frame clones are kept and a portion is missing. Of about 100,000 clones in the sample, roughly 94% were seen once. Sequencing was done on a sample of non-Treg CD4+ T cells sorted from blood. The chain is built from TRBV9 and TRBJ2-4, with 7 bases fitting TRBD2. The origin of this receptor is a human donor in good health. CDR3 in amino acids: CASSVERGNIQYF. Here the CDR3 DNA reads TGTGCCAGCAGCGTAGAGCGGGGAAACATTCAGTACTTC.